The sequence of this T cell receptor beta chain was determined in a study of T cell clonotyping in hematopoietic cell transplantation. Using immunoSEQ multiplex PCR, the repertoire was profiled, and TCRdb retains in-frame clones only, with some absent. The sample consists of some 27,000 clones, less than 85% of them appearing once. General observations from the study: Recipient TCR diversity dropped after transplant; expanded clonotypes rose from day 30 to 180.

Germline V gives CDR1 LNHDA, CDR2 SQIVND (reference sequence). The CDR3 is made up of 13 amino acids. The V end lost 10 bases, the J end lost 4 bases, and 14 bases lay between the germline ends. Time point in this sample: recipient sample about 28 days before transplant, after cytoreduction. Recipients were bled about 28 days pretransplant and at posttransplant days 30, 100, 180. In the case of this clone: As yet, its antigen is unknown.

This specimen was peripheral blood mononuclear cells, taken before stem cell transplant. J is TRBJ1-5 and V is TRBV19; TRBD1 might be the D (6 bases). The source is a man in his forties with acute myeloid leukemia. Some clones in this sample may be carry-over from other donors' samples. The CDR3 nucleotides are TGTGCCACCCAGACGCAGGGGAATCAGCCCCAGCATTTT. Protein sequence: CATQTQGNQPQHF.